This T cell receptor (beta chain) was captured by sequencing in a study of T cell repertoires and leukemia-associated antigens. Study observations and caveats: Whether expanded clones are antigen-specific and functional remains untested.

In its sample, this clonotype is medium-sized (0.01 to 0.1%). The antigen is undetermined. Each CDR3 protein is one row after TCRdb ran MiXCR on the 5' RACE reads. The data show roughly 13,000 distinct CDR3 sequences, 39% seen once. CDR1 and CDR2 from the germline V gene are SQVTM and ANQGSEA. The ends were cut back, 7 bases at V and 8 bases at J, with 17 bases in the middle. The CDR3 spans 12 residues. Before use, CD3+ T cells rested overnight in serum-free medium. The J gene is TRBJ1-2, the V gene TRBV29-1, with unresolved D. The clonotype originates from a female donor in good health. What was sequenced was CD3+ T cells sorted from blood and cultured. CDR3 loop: CSAAHLAWGYTF. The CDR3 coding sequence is TGCAGCGCCGCACACCTCGCATGGGGCTACACCTTC. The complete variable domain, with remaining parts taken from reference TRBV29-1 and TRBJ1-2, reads SAVISQKPSRDICQRGTSLTIQCQVDSQVTMMFWYRQQPGQSLTLIATANQGSEATYESGFVIDKFPISRPNLTFSTLTVSNMSPEDSSIYLCSAAHLAWGYTFGSGTRLTVV.